The subject of this entry is one T cell receptor (beta chain). The antigen is unknown. Repertoires were generated with immunoSEQ multiplex PCR, while TCRdb's copy carries only in-frame clones and drops some. The sample lists 6,000 to 8,500 clones; roughly 80% were seen once. With V trimmed by 3 bases and J by 4 bases, 4 bases remained unmatched. The CDR3 runs 14 residues. Germline V gene lookup returns CDR1 GTSNPN and CDR2 SVGIG (reference sequence). These data originate in a study of somatic mutations in cytotoxic T cells in rheumatoid arthritis. The study's findings and limits: More than 20% of CD8+ cells belonged to the largest clone in about an eighth of the roughly 60 patients.

This receptor was taken from a woman in her fifties or sixties in good health. The chain joins TRBV30 to TRBJ2-1, with 9 bases fitting TRBD2. The specimen sequenced was CD8+ T cells sorted from blood. CDR3 sequence (DNA): TGTGCCTGGAGAGCGCTAGCGGGATACAATGAGCAGTTCTTC. This encodes CAWRALAGYNEQFF.